The 22 T cell receptor beta chains below come from one sample, sequenced in a study of shared clonotypes between healthy human individuals. Produced via immunoSEQ multiplex PCR; TCRdb's table is partial and in-frame only. The sample records approximately 2,300,000 clones, 85% to 95% being singletons. The sample consisted of naive CD4+ T cells from PBMCs. Subset: CD45RA+ positively selected. These receptor sequences come from a man between 18 and 29 years old in good health. Some clones in this sample may be carry-over from other donors' samples.

The rearrangement uses TRBV7-2 and TRBJ1-2; possibly TRBD1 for D (5 bases). V was trimmed by 3 bases and J by 7 bases, leaving 9 bases between them. In germline, CDR1 is SGHTA, CDR2 FQGNSA. The CDR3 sequence is 12 residues long. CDR3: CASSLGTRGYTF. The CDR3 bases are TGTGCCAGCAGCTTGGGGACTCGTGGCTACACCTTC.

J is TRBJ1-2 and V is TRBV30; D might be TRBD1 (6 bases). The germline gives CDR1 GTSNPN, CDR2 SVGIG (reference sequence). Trimming took off 3 bases at V and 8 bases at J, with 16 bases between the two ends. The CDR3 totals 13 residues. In DNA form, the CDR3 reads TGTGCCTGGAGCCGACCCGACAGGCAGGGCTACACCTTC. Its protein is CAWSRPDRQGYTF.

V is TRBV28 and J is TRBJ2-7, with D perhaps assigned TRBD1 or TRBD2 (6 bases each). Germline assignment: CDR1 MDHEN and CDR2 SYDVKM. The length of the CDR3 is 13 residues. Trimming removed 7 bases from V and 6 bases from J, with 16 bases in between. The CDR3 region has the DNA TGTGCCAGCACCCCAGGAGGGGGAAGCGAGCAGTACTTC. Amino acid sequence: CASTPGGGSEQYF.

The CDR3 sequence is CASSFSRTGGKNYGYTF. The CDR3 bases are TGTGCCAGCAGTTTTTCCAGGACAGGGGGCAAAAACTATGGCTACACCTTC. The chain is built from TRBV28 and TRBJ1-2; the match to TRBD1 covers 11 bases. CDR3 length equals 17 residues. Looked up from germline, CDR1 is MDHEN and CDR2 is SYDVKM. V dropped 3 bases and J dropped 2; count of bases not matched to a gene: 8.

The genes are TRBV7-3 and TRBJ2-7, with 9 bases lining up with TRBD1. The CDR3 is 14 amino acids. Trimming cost V 5 bases and J 3 bases; bases outside gene matches: 5. The V gene's germline CDR1 is SGHTA and CDR2 FQGTGA. CDR3 loop: CASSLDRGNYEQYF. The CDR3 DNA sequence: TGTGCCAGCAGCCTGGACAGGGGAAACTACGAGCAGTACTTC.

The V and J genes are TRBV28 and TRBJ2-7, with D perhaps matching TRBD1 or TRBD2 (5 bases each). From germline, CDR1 is MDHEN and CDR2 SYDVKM. Trimming removed 6 bases from V and 3 bases from J, with 15 bases in between. This CDR3 contains 14 residues. CDR3 region: CASSKGTVLYEQYF. In nucleotides, the CDR3 is TGTGCCAGCAGCAAAGGGACGGTCCTCTACGAGCAGTACTTC. The full variable domain, completed using reference TRBV28 and TRBJ2-7, is DVKVTQSSRYLVKRTGEKVFLECVQDMDHENMFWYRQDPGLGLRLIYFSYDVKMKEKGDIPEGYSVSREKKERFSLILESASTNQTSMYLCASSKGTVLYEQYFGPGTRLTVT.

The rearrangement links TRBV5-8 to TRBJ2-2; D is unresolved. The CDR3 runs to 14 residues. The germline CDR1 and CDR2 sequences are SGHTS and YDEGEE. The V and J ends lost 0 bases and 5 bases respectively, with 8 bases between them. The DNA for the CDR3 is TGTGCCAGCAGCTTGGTGAGCCAGACCGGGGAGCTGTTTTTT. Protein product: CASSLVSQTGELFF.

This chain uses TRBV28 with TRBJ2-7; D not certain. This CDR3 contains 11 residues. The V gene lost 5 bases and the J gene lost 7 bases, with 9 bases spanning the gap. The germline V gene encodes CDR1 MDHEN and CDR2 SYDVKM. The CDR3, as DNA: TGTGCCAGCAGTCCCCTCAGGGAGCAGTACTTC. As protein: CASSPLREQYF.

The chain links TRBV5-4 to TRBJ1-2, with 8 bases identical to TRBD1. J was trimmed by 0 bases and V by 3 bases; bases with no gene match: 10. CDR1 and CDR2 (germline): SGHNT, YYREEE (reference sequence). CDR3 length: 17 amino acids. CDR3 region: CASSSGPPGQANYGYTF. Here the CDR3 DNA reads TGTGCCAGCAGCTCAGGACCCCCGGGACAGGCTAACTATGGCTACACCTTC.

This clone was seen a single time. This chain joins TRBV5-6 and TRBJ2-3; tentative D call: TRBD1 (5 bases). The CDR3 covers 15 residues. Per the germline V gene, CDR1 is SGHDT and CDR2 is YYEEEE. V lost 0 bases and J 3 bases, leaving 11 bases between the germline ends. This CDR3 reads CASSLGTLSTDTQYF. CDR3 in DNA: TGTGCCAGCAGCTTGGGGACACTTTCGACAGATACGCAGTATTTT.

On this clone: Other DNA sequences in the same sample also yield this CDR3. The chain combines TRBV6-5 with TRBJ1-1; 7 bases are shared with TRBD1. The V gene's germline CDR1 is MNHEY and CDR2 SVGAGI. Trimming took 6 bases from V and 4 from J; bases not matched to a gene: 5. This CDR3 is built from 13 residues. The CDR3 coding sequence is TGTGCCAGCAGCCGACAGGGCGGCACTGAAGCTTTCTTT. Its protein is CASSRQGGTEAFF.

V gene TRBV4-2 combines with J gene TRBJ2-4; 7 nucleotides line up with TRBD1. The CDR3 loop spans 13 amino acids. CDR1 and CDR2 (germline): LGHNA, YNFKEQ. V shed 4 bases, J shed 8 bases, and the junction held 5 bases outside the gene matches. The CDR3 loop reads CASSRGQEDIQYF. In nucleotides, the CDR3 is TGTGCCAGCAGCCGAGGACAGGAGGACATTCAGTACTTC.

This chain joins TRBV11-1 and TRBJ1-2; maybe TRBD1 (5 bases). Trimming removed 4 bases at V and 6 bases at J, with 18 bases between. This CDR3 spans 15 amino acids. The germline V gene encodes CDR1 SGHAT and CDR2 FQDESV (reference sequence). The DNA of the CDR3 is TGTGCCAGCAGCTGGAGAGCCGGGACGGGCGATGGCTACACCTTC. As protein: CASSWRAGTGDGYTF.

V usage is TRBV18 and J usage is TRBJ2-6, with 9 nucleotides matching TRBD1. The germline V gene encodes CDR1 KGHSH and CDR2 LQKENI. V lost 3 bases, J lost 4 bases, and 13 bases stayed unmatched. The CDR3 runs to 19 residues. This CDR3 is CASSPQRKQGALGANVLTF. Here the CDR3 DNA reads TGTGCCAGCTCACCGCAACGTAAACAGGGGGCGTTGGGGGCCAACGTCCTGACTTTC. Filled out from reference TRBV18 and TRBJ2-6, the complete variable domain reads NAGVMQNPRHLVRRRGQEARLRCSPMKGHSHVYWYRQLPEEGLKFMVYLQKENIIDESGMPKERFSAEFPKEGPSILRIQQVVRGDSAAYFCASSPQRKQGALGANVLTFGAGSRLTVL.

The chain has TRBV6-5 and TRBJ2-4, with D perhaps matching TRBD2 (5 bases). V lost 4 bases and J 0 bases, leaving 13 bases between the germline ends. The CDR3 has 16 amino acids. Germline-derived CDR1 and CDR2 are MNHEY and SVGAGI. CDR3 protein: CASSSGLTLAKNIQYF. The CDR3 region has the DNA TGTGCCAGCAGTTCAGGACTGACGTTAGCCAAAAACATTCAGTACTTC.

This sequence joins TRBV28 and TRBJ1-2, with 8 bases fitting TRBD1. Germline values: CDR1 MDHEN, CDR2 SYDVKM. The CDR3 spans 15 residues. Trimming removed 3 bases from V and 6 bases from J; junction bases left unmatched: 9. The CDR3 sequence: CASSFVPGGANGYTF. CDR3 sequence (DNA): TGTGCCAGCAGTTTCGTACCAGGGGGCGCGAATGGCTACACCTTC.

The chain couples TRBV5-1 to TRBJ2-5; possible D gene TRBD1, 5 bases. The germline V and J ends were trimmed by 4 bases and 1 base, with 11 bases remaining between them. The CDR3 is made up of 14 amino acids. From germline, CDR1 is SGHRS and CDR2 YFSETQ. CDR3: CASSRETGQETQYF. CDR3 nucleotides: TGCGCCAGCAGCCGTGAAACAGGCCAAGAGACCCAGTACTTC. Supplemented by reference TRBV5-1 and TRBJ2-5, the full variable domain reads KAGVTQTPRYLIKTRGQQVTLSCSPISGHRSVSWYQQTPGQGLQFLFEYFSETQRNKGNFPGRFSGRQFSNSRSEMNVSTLELGDSALYLCASSRETGQETQYFGPGTRLLVL.

The chain links TRBV5-1 to TRBJ2-1, with a possible D match to TRBD1 (5 bases). Trimming shortened V by 4 bases and J by 4 bases, and 21 bases separated the two germline ends. Germline V CDR1 and CDR2: SGHRS, YFSETQ. The CDR3 sequence is 17 residues long. CDR3 protein: CASSRILQGLAYNEQFF. In nucleotides, the CDR3 is TGCGCCAGCAGCCGCATACTCCAGGGCCTCGCTTACAATGAGCAGTTCTTC. The whole variable domain, filled in from reference TRBV5-1 and TRBJ2-1, reads KAGVTQTPRYLIKTRGQQVTLSCSPISGHRSVSWYQQTPGQGLQFLFEYFSETQRNKGNFPGRFSGRQFSNSRSEMNVSTLELGDSALYLCASSRILQGLAYNEQFFGPGTRLTVL.

This chain uses TRBV14 with TRBJ1-3; D gene ambiguous. The CDR3 totals 18 residues. The germline gives CDR1 SGHDN, CDR2 FVKESK. The V end was cut by 5 bases, the J end by 2 bases, with 22 bases between. CDR3 DNA sequence: TGTGCCAGCAGCGACAAACTGGGGAGGGTCCGAACTGGAAACACCATATATTTT. Its translation: CASSDKLGRVRTGNTIYF.

The chain uses TRBV10-2 and TRBJ2-1, with D perhaps matching TRBD2 (5 bases). Germline loops: CDR1 WSHSY, CDR2 SAAADI. The CDR3 spans 13 residues. V lost 4 bases, J lost 3 bases, and 7 bases lay in between. The CDR3 DNA reads TGCGCCAGCAGTGCCGGGATCTACAATGAGCAGTTCTTC. It codes for CASSAGIYNEQFF.

CDR3 nucleotide sequence: TGTGCCATCAGTAGCGGGAGGGACACAGATACGCAGTATTTT. It specifies CAISSGRDTDTQYF. The V and J genes are TRBV10-3 and TRBJ2-3; 10 positions agree with TRBD2. With V trimmed by 5 bases and J by 2 bases, 1 base remained unmatched. CDR3 length: 14 amino acids. Looked up from germline, CDR1 is ENHRY and CDR2 is SYGVKD.

The genes are TRBV11-1 and TRBJ2-5, with D possibly TRBD2 on 5 matching bases. The CDR3 extends over 13 amino acids. The V end was cut by 3 bases, the J end by 3 bases, with 8 bases between. Germline V gives CDR1 SGHAT, CDR2 FQDESV (reference sequence). The CDR3 loop reads CASSFRRKETQYF. The CDR3 nucleotides are TGTGCCAGCAGCTTTAGGAGGAAAGAGACCCAGTACTTC.